This TCR beta chain was sequenced during a study of blood T cell repertoires in COVID-19 (TCRdb year 2020). Looking at the study overall: The collaborator samples originated in the United States, Italy and Spain and spanned the acute and convalescent phases of COVID-19. The prospective study material was composed of cDNA or gDNA derived from T cells, B-cell-depleted T cells, or PBMCs. Sample metadata almost always included a de-identified subject ID, COVID-19 status, age in years and sex. Samples were obtained from the ongoing ImmuneRACE study (first 160 participants) and from about 1,300 subjects provided by 6 global collaborators. The dataset comprised deeply sampled blood TCRbeta repertoires from subjects exposed to, actively infected with, or recovered from COVID-19. The repertoires were released in a freely available public database intended as a resource for research on the immune response to SARS-CoV-2. Where HLA class I and class II types were available, the types were taken from metadata supplied by the sample provider, not from assay-based typing.

Regarding this clone: The target of this receptor is not known. It has no much larger one-base neighbor in the sample; base qualities were not kept. Other DNA sequences in this sample translate to the same CDR3.

V is trimmed back by 1 base and J by 8 bases, and the junction contains 3 bases that no gene match accounts for. The CDR3 numbers 14 residues from cysteine through phenylalanine. Of the read, only the CDR3 DNA is kept; its 42 bases are in frame from base 1. CDR1 and CDR2 (SGHNT, YENEEA) derive from the germline V gene. One collaborating source in Seattle enrolled patients during active infection and followed them longitudinally through the course of disease. Each collaborating institution followed its own protocols to collect whole blood in K2EDTA tubes. Collaborator samples were shipped for TCRbeta analysis as frozen whole blood, isolated PBMCs, or DNA extracted from either sample type. Summary of the overall study and its limitations: The quantity of clinical and demographic metadata differed by source and by participant and was supplied without curation.

The immunoSEQ Assay, a bias-controlled multiplex PCR, was used to amplify TCRbeta CDR3 regions from genomic DNA. The authors processed their data as follows. Within the assay, amplification of reference gene primers was used to estimate how many nucleated cells each sample contained. To quantify the absolute abundance of each unique TCRbeta CDR3 rearrangement, sequence reads were collapsed and filtered. For each sample, productive Simpson clonality was calculated as the square root of Simpson's diversity index over productive rearrangements. TCRdb retrieved this table from immuneACCESS and kept in-frame rearrangements only. Not all clones are present; in checked studies, unresolved V genes account for under half, and no reason is known for the remainder. V, J and clone size are taken as reported in that table, and D and trimming were inferred from the DNA itself. The sample table contains more than 350,000 clones; only one count was recorded for roughly 90% of them. The ten largest clones take up approximately 3% of the sample.

This clonotype originated in a woman in her thirties with COVID-19, enrolled during active disease. The sample comprised peripheral blood. The V and J genes are TRBV11-3 and TRBJ2-2, with 8 bases matching TRBD1. The nucleotides are TGTGCCAGCAGCTTAGGACAGGGGACGGGGGAGCTGTTTTTT. It is translated as CASSLGQGTGELFF.